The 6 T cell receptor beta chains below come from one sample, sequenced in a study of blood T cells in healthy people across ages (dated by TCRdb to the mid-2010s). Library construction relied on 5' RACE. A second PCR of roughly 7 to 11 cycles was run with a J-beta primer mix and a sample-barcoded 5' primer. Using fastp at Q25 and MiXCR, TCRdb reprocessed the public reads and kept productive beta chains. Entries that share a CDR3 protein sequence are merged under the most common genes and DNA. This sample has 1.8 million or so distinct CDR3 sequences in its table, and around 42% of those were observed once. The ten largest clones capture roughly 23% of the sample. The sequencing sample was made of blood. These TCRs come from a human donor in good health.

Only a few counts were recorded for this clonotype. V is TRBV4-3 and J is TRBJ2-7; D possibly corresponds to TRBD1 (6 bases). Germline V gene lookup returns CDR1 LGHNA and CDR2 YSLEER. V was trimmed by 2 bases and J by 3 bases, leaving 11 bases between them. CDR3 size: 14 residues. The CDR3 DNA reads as TGCGCCAGCAGCCAATCCTCGGACAGCTACGAGCAGTACTTC. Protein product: CASSQSSDSYEQYF.

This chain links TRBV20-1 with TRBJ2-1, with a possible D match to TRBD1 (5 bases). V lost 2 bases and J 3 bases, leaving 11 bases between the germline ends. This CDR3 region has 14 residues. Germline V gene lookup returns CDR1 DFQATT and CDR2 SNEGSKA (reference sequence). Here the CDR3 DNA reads TGCAGTGCTAGAAGGCAGGGCATCTACAATGAGCAGTTCTTC. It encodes CSARRQGIYNEQFF.

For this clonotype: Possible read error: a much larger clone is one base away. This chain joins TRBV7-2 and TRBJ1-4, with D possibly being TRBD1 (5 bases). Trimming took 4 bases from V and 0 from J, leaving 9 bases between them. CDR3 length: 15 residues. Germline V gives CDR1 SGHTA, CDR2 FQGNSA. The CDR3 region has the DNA TGTGCCAGCAGCTCATGCAGGGCAACTAATGAAAAACTGTTTTTT. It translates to CASSSCRATNEKLFF. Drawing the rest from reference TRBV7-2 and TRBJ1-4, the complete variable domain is GAGVSQSPSNKVTEKGKDVELRCDPISGHTALYWYRQSLGQGLEFLIYFQGNSAPDKSGLPSDRFSAERTGGSVSTLTIQRTQQEDSAVYLCASSSCRATNEKLFFGSGTQLSVL.

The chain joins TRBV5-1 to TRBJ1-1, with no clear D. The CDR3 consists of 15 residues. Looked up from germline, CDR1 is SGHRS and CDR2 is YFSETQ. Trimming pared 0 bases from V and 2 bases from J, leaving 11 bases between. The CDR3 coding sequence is TGCGCCAGCAGCTTGGAACCGACGGTAAACACTGAAGCTTTCTTT. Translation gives CASSLEPTVNTEAFF.

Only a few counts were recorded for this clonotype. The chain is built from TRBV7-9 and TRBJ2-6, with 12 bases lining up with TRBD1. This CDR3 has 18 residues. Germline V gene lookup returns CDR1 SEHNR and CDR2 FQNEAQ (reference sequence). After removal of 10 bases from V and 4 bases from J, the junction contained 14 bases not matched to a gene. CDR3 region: CAIILPGQGAKGANVLTF. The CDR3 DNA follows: TGTGCCATCATCCTCCCGGGACAGGGGGCAAAGGGGGCCAACGTCCTGACTTTC.

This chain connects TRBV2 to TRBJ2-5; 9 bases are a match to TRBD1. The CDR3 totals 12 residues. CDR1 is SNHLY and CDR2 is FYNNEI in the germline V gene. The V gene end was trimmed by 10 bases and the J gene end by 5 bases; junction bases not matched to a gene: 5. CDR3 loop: CAITQGAETQYF. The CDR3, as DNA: TGTGCCATCACACAGGGGGCGGAGACCCAGTACTTC.